Ten or more counts support the clone carrying this TCR beta chain. Its antigen is undetermined. Generation of TCR cDNA used 5'RACE template switching (which added a universal primer site and UMIs). In TCRdb, the 5' RACE reads were re-called with MiXCR into one record per CDR3 protein. Altogether about 160,000 distinct CDR3 sequences are present, under 7.5% being singletons, with the ten largest covering 2.5% to 3%. The source of the sample is a study of T cells after yellow fever vaccination. Study-wide results and caveats: Clones from primary vaccination mostly reappeared after the booster (around 96% CD4, approximately 91% CD8).

The CDR3 is 14 residues long. Between the trimmed V and J ends, which lost 6 bases and 2 bases, there was a span of 13 bases. Germline lookup yields CDR1 MNHNS and CDR2 SASEGT. The sample here was CD4+ T cells sorted from PBMCs, taken roughly 5 days after the first yellow fever vaccination. The chain employs TRBV6-1 and TRBJ1-1; the D gene is possibly TRBD1 (5 bases). This TCR was recovered from a man between 18 and 35 years old who received the YFV17D yellow fever vaccine. DNA for the CDR3: TGTGCCAGCAGACCCAGGGACGGAAACACTGAAGCTTTCTTT. It specifies CASRPRDGNTEAFF.